The sequence of this T cell receptor (beta chain) was determined in a study of cytomegalovirus exposure and HLA in healthy donors. This table comes from immunoSEQ multiplex PCR, and its TCRdb copy is limited to in-frame clones, with some not included. This repertoire shows 220,000 or so clones, around four fifths found once; its top ten account for 5.5% to 6.5%. Germline V gene lookup returns CDR1 SGHTA and CDR2 FQGTGA. V was trimmed by 5 bases and J by 2 bases, leaving 18 bases between them. This CDR3 is built from 16 residues. The receptor was derived from a woman aged 18-35 years in good health and CMV-seronegative. The J gene is TRBJ1-1, the V gene TRBV7-3; a weak D match, TRBD1 (5 bases). The sequenced sample was PBMCs. The CDR3 region has the DNA TGTGCCAGCAGCCCAAGCAGGGCCACCCCCAACACTGAAGCTTTCTTT. It specifies CASSPSRATPNTEAFF.